These 32 T cell receptor beta chains originate from one sample sequenced in a study of blood T cell repertoires in COVID-19. Only in-frame clones appear in the TCRdb table, and some are missing; sequencing was by immunoSEQ multiplex PCR. The table shows about 120,000 clones, with roughly 87% occurring only once. Material: peripheral blood. These receptors all stem from an elderly man with active or convalescent COVID-19.

The rearrangement uses TRBV27 and TRBJ1-1, with 9 bases identical to TRBD1. The CDR3 extends over 14 amino acids. Per the germline V gene, CDR1 is MNHEY and CDR2 is SMNVEV (reference sequence). The V segment lost 6 bases and the J segment 4 bases; nucleotides outside the gene matches: 6. In DNA form, the CDR3 reads TGTGCCAGCAGAAGACAGGGGGGGAGCACTGAAGCTTTCTTT. Translating gives CASRRQGGSTEAFF.

The rearrangement links TRBV11-3 to TRBJ2-1, with 11 bases identical to TRBD2. Trimming at V came to 1 base and at J to 7 bases, leaving 9 bases not matched to a gene. Germline-derived CDR1 and CDR2 are SGHNT and YENEEA. The CDR3 is made up of 17 amino acids. As DNA, the CDR3 is TGTGCCAGCAGCTTAGTTGGAGGAACTAGCGGGAGTAATGAGCAGTTCTTC. Residues: CASSLVGGTSGSNEQFF.

The V gene is TRBV7-8, the J gene TRBJ2-3; perhaps TRBD2 as D (7 bases). The CDR3 spans 18 residues. Per the germline V gene, CDR1 is SGHVS and CDR2 is FQNEAQ. Trimming shortened V by 1 base and J by 3 bases, and 20 bases separated the two germline ends. This CDR3 is CASSLVGTRGRATDTQYF. CDR3 DNA sequence: TGTGCCAGCAGCTTAGTCGGGACACGCGGGAGAGCTACAGATACGCAGTATTTT. Combining the CDR3 with reference TRBV7-8 and TRBJ2-3 gives the whole variable domain GAGVSQSPRYKVAKRGQDVALRCDPISGHVSLFWYQQALGQGPEFLTYFQNEAQLDKSGLPSDRFFAERPEGSVSTLKIQRTQQEDSAVYLCASSLVGTRGRATDTQYFGPGTRLTVL.

This chain links TRBV5-1 with TRBJ2-7, with 7 bases identical to TRBD1. With 2 bases clipped from V and 5 bases from J, the junction kept 7 bases outside the gene matches. The CDR3 is made up of 14 amino acids. CDR1 is SGHRS and CDR2 is YFSETQ in the germline V gene. Here the CDR3 DNA reads TGCGCCAGCAGCTTCGAGACAGGGCCCCACGAGCAGTACTTC. This gives the protein CASSFETGPHEQYF. Variable domain in full (rest from reference TRBV5-1 and TRBJ2-7): KAGVTQTPRYLIKTRGQQVTLSCSPISGHRSVSWYQQTPGQGLQFLFEYFSETQRNKGNFPGRFSGRQFSNSRSEMNVSTLELGDSALYLCASSFETGPHEQYFGPGTRLTVT.

The rearrangement links TRBV5-1 to TRBJ2-3, with 8 bases matching TRBD2. The ends lost 2 bases at V and 2 bases at J; junction bases unmatched: 4. This CDR3 comprises 15 residues. The germline V gene encodes CDR1 SGHRS and CDR2 YFSETQ. The CDR3 is CASSFGGAHTDTQYF. In nucleotides, the CDR3 is TGCGCCAGCAGCTTCGGGGGGGCCCACACAGATACGCAGTATTTT.

CDR3 in DNA: TGTGCCAGCAGCCAAGGTGTGCGGGGACTTGAAGCTTTCTTT. This translates into CASSQGVRGLEAFF. This rearrangement joins TRBV7-2 to TRBJ1-1; a possible D gene is TRBD1 (5 bases). V was trimmed by 5 bases and J by 7 bases, leaving 17 bases between them. The CDR3 has 14 residues. The V gene's germline CDR1 is SGHTA and CDR2 FQGNSA. Complete variable domain (other parts from reference TRBV7-2 and TRBJ1-1): GAGVSQSPSNKVTEKGKDVELRCDPISGHTALYWYRQSLGQGLEFLIYFQGNSAPDKSGLPSDRFSAERTGGSVSTLTIQRTQQEDSAVYLCASSQGVRGLEAFFGQGTRLTVV.

The rearrangement joins TRBV5-1 to TRBJ2-7; D is unresolved. The CDR3 spans 12 residues. Germline CDR1 reads SGHRS; CDR2 reads YFSETQ. Trimming stripped 0 bases from V and 4 bases from J, with 5 bases between. The CDR3 sequence: CASSLDGYEQYF. The CDR3 DNA is TGCGCCAGCAGCTTGGACGGGTACGAGCAGTACTTC.

The chain employs TRBV20-1 and TRBJ1-3; D is uncertain. The CDR3 totals 14 residues. Deletions cut 3 bases from V and 7 bases from J, with 16 bases between. Germline-derived CDR1 and CDR2 are DFQATT and SNEGSKA (reference sequence). CDR3 sequence (DNA): TGCAGTGCTAGTAAGGGAAGAGGGTTGAACACCATATATTTT. It yields the protein CSASKGRGLNTIYF.

This clone has just one count. V is TRBV7-2 and J is TRBJ2-1; 13 bases are a match to TRBD2. CDR1 and CDR2 (germline): SGHTA, FQGNSA. The CDR3 is 15 residues long. V gave up 4 bases and J gave up 5 bases; unmatched junction bases: 2. The CDR3 DNA sequence: TGTGCCAGCAGCTCGGGACTAGCGGGGAACAATGAGCAGTTCTTC. The encoded protein is CASSSGLAGNNEQFF.

This chain uses TRBV25-1 with TRBJ1-1, with D uncertain. The CDR3 sequence is 14 residues long. Looked up from germline, CDR1 is MGHDK and CDR2 is SYGVNS. Trimming pared 4 bases from V and 1 base from J, leaving 10 bases between. Here the CDR3 reads CASSVLAENTEAFF. CDR3 bases: TGTGCCAGCAGTGTATTAGCTGAGAACACTGAAGCTTTCTTT.

This clone was counted only a few times. Additional DNA sequences in this sample encode the identical CDR3. The genes are TRBV6-5 and TRBJ1-4, with 8 positions matching TRBD1. Unmatched junction bases numbered 3, after V lost 4 bases and J lost 5 bases. Germline V gene data show CDR1 as MNHEY and CDR2 as SVGAGI. The CDR3 has 14 amino acids. CDR3 coding DNA: TGTGCCAGCAGTTTGGACAGGGTGAATGAAAAACTGTTTTTT. Translating it yields CASSLDRVNEKLFF.

The chain carries TRBV29-1 and TRBJ1-1; D is possibly TRBD1 (5 bases). The germline V and J ends were trimmed by 4 bases and 1 base, with 10 bases remaining between them. Looked up from germline, CDR1 is SQVTM and CDR2 is ANQGSEA. This CDR3 is built from 13 residues. The CDR3 DNA sequence: TGCAGCGTTGCCCGAGACAGGAACACTGAAGCTTTCTTT. Translation: CSVARDRNTEAFF.

V usage is TRBV6-5 and J usage is TRBJ1-2; D unresolved. Trimming left V 2 bases short and J 3 bases short, with 10 bases between. Germline V gives CDR1 MNHEY, CDR2 SVGAGI. This CDR3 is built from 14 residues. The CDR3 protein is CASSYREIHYGYTF. CDR3 nucleotides: TGTGCCAGCAGTTACAGGGAGATCCACTATGGCTACACCTTC.

V gene TRBV14 combines with J gene TRBJ1-2; D gene ambiguous. The CDR3 is 15 amino acids. The germline V and J ends were trimmed by 0 bases and 2 bases, with 10 bases remaining between them. CDR1 and CDR2 (germline): SGHDN, FVKESK. The CDR3 here is CASSQDRTRNYGYTF. The CDR3, as DNA: TGTGCCAGCAGCCAAGATCGGACTAGGAACTATGGCTACACCTTC.

V and J are TRBV27 and TRBJ1-2, with 8 bases identical to TRBD1. The CDR3 has 17 residues. Trimming took 0 bases from V and 4 from J; bases not matched to a gene: 10. The germline V gene encodes CDR1 MNHEY and CDR2 SMNVEV (reference sequence). The CDR3 region has the DNA TGTGCCAGCAGTTTATCGAGGACAGGGCCGCCTGTCTATGGCTACACCTTC. It yields the protein CASSLSRTGPPVYGYTF.

This chain links TRBV5-1 with TRBJ1-1; maybe TRBD1 (5 bases). The CDR3 has 15 residues. Germline CDR1 SGHRS, CDR2 YFSETQ. Trimming stripped 0 bases from V and 5 bases from J, with 14 bases between. As DNA, the CDR3 is TGCGCCAGCAGCTTGGAACCCCTCGGGGGGACTGAAGCTTTCTTT. This sequence encodes CASSLEPLGGTEAFF.

V usage is TRBV19 and J usage is TRBJ2-7; D call uncertain. The germline CDR1 and CDR2 sequences are LNHDA and SQIVND (reference sequence). CDR3 length: 13 amino acids. The V and J ends lost 2 bases and 6 bases respectively, with 11 bases between them. The CDR3 coding sequence is TGTGCCAGTAGTATAAGGAAATCAGGCGAGCAGTACTTC. Protein product: CASSIRKSGEQYF.

This chain connects TRBV11-2 to TRBJ2-1, with 8 positions matching TRBD1. The germline V gene has CDR1 SGHAT and CDR2 FQNNGV. After removal of 5 bases from V and 8 bases from J, the junction contained 14 bases not matched to a gene. CDR3 length equals 16 residues. CDR3 region: CASSAPFRGLADEQFF. CDR3 nucleotide sequence: TGTGCCAGCAGCGCCCCGTTCAGGGGGCTGGCCGATGAGCAGTTCTTC.

The rearrangement joins TRBV10-2 to TRBJ2-7; a possible D gene is TRBD1 (6 bases). This CDR3 contains 15 residues. Trimming pared 3 bases from V and 3 bases from J, leaving 15 bases between. In germline, CDR1 is WSHSY, CDR2 SAAADI. CDR3 bases: TGCGCCAGCAGTGATCGATCGGGACAACACTACGAGCAGTACTTC. It encodes CASSDRSGQHYEQYF.

V is TRBV18 and J is TRBJ2-3; D not resolved. CDR1 is KGHSH, CDR2 LQKENI, per germline. V lost 2 bases and J 6 bases, leaving 6 bases between the germline ends. The CDR3 runs 12 residues. CDR3 coding DNA: TGTGCCAGCTCACCAGACATGGATACGCAGTATTTT. It specifies CASSPDMDTQYF.

This clone was seen ten or more times. V usage is TRBV25-1 and J usage is TRBJ1-3; 7 positions agree with TRBD1. The CDR3 totals 13 residues. V gave up 10 bases and J gave up 8 bases; unmatched junction bases: 11. CDR1 and CDR2 (germline): MGHDK, SYGVNS. The CDR3 DNA sequence: TGTGCCACCGTACCCCTCGACAGGGACACCATATATTTT. Protein: CATVPLDRDTIYF.

The chain is built from TRBV3-1 (or the pseudogene TRBV3-2) and TRBJ1-5; D ambiguous. This CDR3 has 14 residues. The V gene lost 4 bases and the J gene lost 1 base, with 8 bases spanning the gap. Germline assignment: CDR1 LGHDT and CDR2 YNNKEL (reference sequence). The CDR3 coding sequence is TGTGCCAGCAGCCCAAGGCGGAGCAATCAGCCCCAGCATTTT. This codes for CASSPRRSNQPQHF.

V gene TRBV24-1 combines with J gene TRBJ2-5; possible D gene TRBD1, 6 bases. CDR3 length: 12 amino acids. Germline V gene data show CDR1 as KGHDR and CDR2 as SFDVKD. Trimming stripped 12 bases from V and 4 bases from J, with 14 bases between. DNA for the CDR3: TGTGCCGCGTCGGGCAGGGGAGAGACCCAGTACTTC. It is translated as CAASGRGETQYF.

The J gene is TRBJ1-6, the V gene TRBV7-6, with TRBD1 matching 8 bases. The CDR3 consists of 19 residues. J lost 0 bases, V lost 5 bases, and 12 bases had no gene match. CDR1 is SGHVS and CDR2 is FNYEAQ in the germline V gene. CDR3 protein: CASSRGQGVEGSYNSPLHF. The CDR3 bases are TGTGCCAGCAGCCGAGGACAGGGAGTAGAGGGCTCCTATAATTCACCCCTCCACTTT.

This clone occurred once. This chain joins TRBV4-2 and TRBJ1-4; D uncertain. The V end lost 3 bases, the J end lost 5 bases, and 16 bases lay between the germline ends. The CDR3 is 16 residues long. The germline V gene encodes CDR1 LGHNA and CDR2 YNFKEQ. The CDR3 DNA reads TGTGCCAGCAGCCAGGGGAGTCAGCGCATAAATGAAAAACTGTTTTTT. It encodes CASSQGSQRINEKLFF.

The rearrangement uses TRBV12-5 and TRBJ1-5; TRBD1 is a possible D gene (6 bases). CDR3 length equals 16 residues. V lost 4 bases to trimming and J lost 2 bases, with 15 bases between them. Germline V gene sequence: CDR1 LGHNT, CDR2 FRNRAP. The CDR3 region has the DNA TGTGCTAGTGGTTCAAGAAGGGGGATTGGCAATCAGCCCCAGCATTTT. Residues: CASGSRRGIGNQPQHF.

This chain links TRBV14 with TRBJ2-2; the D gene is possibly TRBD2 (6 bases). Germline V CDR1 and CDR2: SGHDN, FVKESK. The V end lost 1 base, the J end lost 5 bases, and 17 bases lay between the germline ends. The CDR3 loop spans 17 amino acids. DNA of the CDR3: TGTGCCAGCAGCCAAGTCGCGGGAACAGCCCCTACCGGGGAGCTGTTTTTT. Residues: CASSQVAGTAPTGELFF.

J is TRBJ2-7 and V is TRBV7-2, with TRBD1 identical over 7 bases. V trimming: 6 bases; J trimming: 3 bases; junction bases outside the gene matches: 20. There are 18 residues in the CDR3. Germline CDR1 SGHTA, CDR2 FQGNSA. The CDR3 spells CASSQRGGPQGGLYEQYF. Here the CDR3 DNA reads TGTGCCAGCAGTCAAAGAGGGGGCCCCCAGGGTGGGCTCTACGAGCAGTACTTC.

The V call is TRBV19, the J call TRBJ2-5, with unresolved D. The CDR3 extends over 15 amino acids. Trimming left V 3 bases short and J 2 bases short, with 13 bases between. Germline values: CDR1 LNHDA, CDR2 SQIVND (reference sequence). CDR3 residues: CASSIRLVRQETQYF. In nucleotides, the CDR3 is TGTGCCAGTAGTATCAGACTGGTGAGACAAGAGACCCAGTACTTC. Supplemented by reference TRBV19 and TRBJ2-5, the full variable domain reads DGGITQSPKYLFRKEGQNVTLSCEQNLNHDAMYWYRQDPGQGLRLIYYSQIVNDFQKGDIAEGYSVSREKKESFPLTVTSAQKNPTAFYLCASSIRLVRQETQYFGPGTRLLVL.

This clone was picked up a small number of times. CDR3 loop: CASSASQGAGAGNTIYF. The CDR3 DNA is TGCGCCAGCAGCGCCTCACAGGGGGCCGGGGCGGGAAACACCATATATTTT. The chain couples TRBV5-1 to TRBJ1-3; TRBD1 aligns across 9 bases. With V trimmed by 4 bases and J by 4 bases, 12 bases remained unmatched. Per the germline V gene, CDR1 is SGHRS and CDR2 is YFSETQ. This CDR3 is 17 amino acids long.

The rearrangement uses TRBV5-1 and TRBJ2-5; D remains unclear. The germline gives CDR1 SGHRS, CDR2 YFSETQ. There are 14 residues in the CDR3. Trimming cost V 0 bases and J 5 bases, with 11 bases left between them. CDR3 DNA: TGCGCCAGCAGCTTGGCCGGTACCAGGGAGACCCAGTACTTC. It specifies CASSLAGTRETQYF. The full variable domain, in which reference TRBV5-1 and TRBJ2-5 provide the parts outside the CDR3, is KAGVTQTPRYLIKTRGQQVTLSCSPISGHRSVSWYQQTPGQGLQFLFEYFSETQRNKGNFPGRFSGRQFSNSRSEMNVSTLELGDSALYLCASSLAGTRETQYFGPGTRLLVL.

The chain joins TRBV5-4 to TRBJ2-3; 10 nucleotides line up with TRBD2. J lost 2 bases, V lost 0 bases, and 6 bases had no gene match. The CDR3 extends over 17 amino acids. Per germline, CDR1 SGHNT and CDR2 YYREEE (reference sequence). As DNA, the CDR3 is TGTGCCAGCAGCTTGGTTGGTAGCGGGAGGCCCACAGATACGCAGTATTTT. Translating it yields CASSLVGSGRPTDTQYF.